The clone carrying this T cell receptor (beta chain) was counted between two and nine times. Its antigen is as yet unknown. After removal of 8 bases from V and 7 bases from J, the junction contained 11 bases not matched to a gene. The CDR3 loop spans 16 amino acids. Looked up from germline, CDR1 is SGHTA and CDR2 is FQGNSA. This entry comes from a study of T-cell reconstitution after alpha-beta-depleted transplantation in children. Overall study findings and caveats: Where alpha-beta T cells came from about two months after transplant was reportedly several hundred expanded graft clones. T-cell counts and diversity at one year following transplant were attributed mainly to newly produced T cells.

This sample's TCRbeta library carried unique molecular identifier barcodes. A single record per CDR3 protein comes from TCRdb applying MiXCR to the PCR reads. Found here are hundreds of thousands of distinct CDR3 sequences, approximately 14% of them singletons; the top ten hold around 0.76%. The receptor was derived from a girl under 10 years old with congenital amegakaryocytic thrombocytopenia, due to receive a stem cell transplant. The starting material was PBMCs, obtained before TCRalphabeta/CD19-depleted stem cell transplant. This chain connects TRBV7-2 to TRBJ2-3; TRBD2 aligns across 14 bases. For the CDR3, the DNA is TGTGCCAGCTCCAAAACCGGGACTAGCGGGAGTTATACGCAGTATTTT. It specifies CASSKTGTSGSYTQYF.